This T cell receptor beta chain derives from a study of CD8 T cells in ankylosing spondylitis. With regard to this clonotype: No antigen is known for it.

Study-wide points: Seemingly distinctive of ankylosing spondylitis blood was a TCR beta motif formed by eight highly homologous variants. Disease-linked clones reportedly showed significant enrichment in matched ankylosing spondylitis synovial fluid. Disease-linked clones had a CD8+ phenotype and relatively low frequency in peripheral blood. A subset of motif variants has previously been described in the synovial fluid and blood of reactive arthritis.

The TCR beta libraries were generated through quantitative 5'-RACE incorporating molecular barcodes. TCRdb fed the 5' RACE reads into MiXCR, producing one record per CDR3 protein. The sample carries some 220,000 distinct CDR3 sequences, 5.5% to 7.5% recorded once. Trimming took 1 base from V and 6 from J; bases not matched to a gene: 3. This CDR3 contains 15 residues. The germline CDR1 and CDR2 sequences are MGHRA and YSYEKL. The sequence was obtained from a male donor with ankylosing spondylitis. Input material: blood, either unsorted or a sorted T cell fraction (not recorded which). J is TRBJ2-1 and V is TRBV4-1; 10 bases align to TRBD2. CDR3 nucleotides: TGCGCCAGCAGCCAAGCTAGCGGGAGTGCCAATGAGCAGTTCTTC. Its protein product is CASSQASGSANEQFF.